A single TCR beta chain is shown here with its context. This record belongs to a study of blood T cell repertoires in COVID-19. Seattle patient enrollment occurred during active infection, with longitudinal follow-up thereafter. After removal of 7 bases from V and 5 bases from J, the junction contained 3 bases not matched to a gene. This CDR3 spans 12 amino acids. Germline-derived CDR1 and CDR2 are MGHDK and SYGVNS. Assay: immunoSEQ multiplex PCR; the TCRdb copy retains only in-frame clones and omits some. The sample consists of tens of thousands of clones, about nine tenths of them appearing once. The specimen was peripheral blood. The TCR sequence derives from a man aged 55 to 69 with COVID-19, enrolled during active disease. The rearrangement uses TRBV25-1 and TRBJ2-3; 7 bases map to TRBD1. The CDR3 sequence is CASKGAQDTQYF. The CDR3 nucleotides are TGTGCCAGCAAGGGGGCACAAGATACGCAGTATTTT.